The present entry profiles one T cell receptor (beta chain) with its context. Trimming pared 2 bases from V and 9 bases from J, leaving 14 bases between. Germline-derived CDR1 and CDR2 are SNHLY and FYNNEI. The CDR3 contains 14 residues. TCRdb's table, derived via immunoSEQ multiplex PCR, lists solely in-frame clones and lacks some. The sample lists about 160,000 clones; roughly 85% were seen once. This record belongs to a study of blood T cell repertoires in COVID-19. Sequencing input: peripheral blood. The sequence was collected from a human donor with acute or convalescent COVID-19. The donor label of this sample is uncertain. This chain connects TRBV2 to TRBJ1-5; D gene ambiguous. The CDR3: CASSEWEKMGPQHF. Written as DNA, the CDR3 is TGTGCCAGCAGTGAATGGGAGAAGATGGGGCCCCAGCATTTT.